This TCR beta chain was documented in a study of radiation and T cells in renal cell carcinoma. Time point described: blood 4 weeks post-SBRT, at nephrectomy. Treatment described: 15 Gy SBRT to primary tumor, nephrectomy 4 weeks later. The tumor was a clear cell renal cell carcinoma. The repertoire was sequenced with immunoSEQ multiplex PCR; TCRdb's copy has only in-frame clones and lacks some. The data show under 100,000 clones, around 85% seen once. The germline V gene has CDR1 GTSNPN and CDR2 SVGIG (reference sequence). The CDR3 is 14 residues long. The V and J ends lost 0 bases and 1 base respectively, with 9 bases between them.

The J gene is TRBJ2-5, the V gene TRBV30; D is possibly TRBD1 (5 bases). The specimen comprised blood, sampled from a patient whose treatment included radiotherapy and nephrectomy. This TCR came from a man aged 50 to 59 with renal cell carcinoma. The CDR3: CAWSVRQGQETQYF. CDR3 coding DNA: TGTGCCTGGAGTGTAAGGCAGGGCCAAGAGACCCAGTACTTC.